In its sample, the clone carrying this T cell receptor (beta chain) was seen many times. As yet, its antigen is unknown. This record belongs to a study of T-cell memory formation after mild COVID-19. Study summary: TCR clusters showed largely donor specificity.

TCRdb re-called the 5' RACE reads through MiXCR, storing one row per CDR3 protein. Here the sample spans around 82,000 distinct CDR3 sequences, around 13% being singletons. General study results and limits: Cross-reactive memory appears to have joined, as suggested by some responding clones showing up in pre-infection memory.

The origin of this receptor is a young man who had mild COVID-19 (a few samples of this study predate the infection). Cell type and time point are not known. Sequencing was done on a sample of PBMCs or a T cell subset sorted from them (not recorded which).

The CDR3 region has the DNA TGTGCCAGCAGCTTAGGGTCCTACGAGCAGTACGTC. It translates to CASSLGSYEQYV. This sequence joins TRBV7-2 and TRBJ2-7; D is ambiguous. The CDR3 runs 12 residues. The germline V gene encodes CDR1 SGHTA and CDR2 FQGNSA. V dropped 1 base and J dropped 1 base, with 2 bases sitting between them.